These 4 T cell receptor beta chains came from one sample sequenced in a study of CD8+CD57+ T cells in acquired aplastic anemia. Researchers used genomic DNA as the template to profile TCR beta VDJ and CDR3. MiXCR was run by TCRdb on the reads, yielding one entry per CDR3 protein. The table shows approximately 250,000 distinct CDR3 sequences, with approximately 80% occurring only once. CD8+CD57+ cell expansion had been shown by flow cytometry in patients chosen for sequencing. Material for sequencing was sorted CD4+, CD8+, or CD8+CD57+ T cells (not recorded which) from PBMCs. These receptors were collected from a human donor with aplastic anemia.

This clonotype was seen only once. V and J are TRBV5-1 and TRBJ2-5; perhaps TRBD2 as D (6 bases). The CDR3 is made up of 13 amino acids. Looked up from germline, CDR1 is SGHRS and CDR2 is YFSETQ. Trimming took off 4 bases at V and 9 bases at J, with 16 bases between the two ends. CDR3 protein: CASSHRGTQPQYF. The CDR3 coding sequence is TGCGCCAGCAGCCATCGAGGGACTCAGCCCCAGTACTTC.

The chain uses TRBV2 and TRBJ2-7; D gene uncertain. Gene TRBJ2-1 matches the end of the DNA better, so the J call may be wrong. This CDR3 is 14 amino acids long. Germline lookup yields CDR1 SNHLY and CDR2 FYNNEI. CDR3 nucleotide sequence: TGTGCCAGCAGTTGGGCGACTGGGAACAATGAGCAGTTCTTC. Protein sequence: CASSWATGNNEQFF.

Remarks on this clonotype: No DNA is shown, since the ends of the CDR3 on it are uncertain; the CDR3 is the one TCRdb lists. The V call is TRBV9, the J call TRBJ2-3; the table's D call TRBD1 went unverified against the DNA. Germline assignment: CDR1 SGDLS and CDR2 YYNGEE. The CDR3 length is 14 residues, termini included. Here the CDR3 reads CASSVAGGATDTYF.

This clonotype was found a few times. The junction does not match germline at one end; this may be a read error. The chain carries TRBV2 and TRBJ2-5; TRBD2 matches at 12 bases. Germline-derived CDR1 and CDR2 are SNHLY and FYNNEI. The CDR3 totals 13 residues. CDR3 bases: TGTGCCAGCAGACACGGACTAGCGGGAACTCTGTCCTTC. This gives the protein CASRHGLAGTLSF.